This T cell receptor (beta chain) was sequenced in a study of Ad26.COV2.S vaccination and SARS-CoV-2 variants. Study-wide results and limits: In vaccinated individuals, spike-specific CD8+ and CD4+ T cell responses reportedly displayed substantial breadth.

Measured with immunoSEQ multiplex PCR; TCRdb has only the in-frame clones, and not every one. The table has tens of thousands of clones, about 80% seen once. The table lists this clone with a count of one. Its specificity is not known. V gave up 3 bases and J gave up 2 bases; unmatched junction bases: 4. CDR1 and CDR2 from the germline V gene are SGHRS and YFSETQ. The CDR3 length is 14 residues. V usage is TRBV5-1 and J usage is TRBJ2-7, with 8 bases lining up with TRBD1. The specimen comprised peripheral blood, sampled after recovery from COVID-19. This clonotype was sampled from a human donor who had recovered from COVID-19. This CDR3 reads CASSWGTGPYEQYV. Here the CDR3 DNA reads TGCGCCAGCAGCTGGGGGACAGGCCCCTACGAGCAGTACGTC.